These 30 T cell receptor beta chains came from one sample sequenced in a study of blood T cell repertoires in COVID-19. Clones were sequenced by immunoSEQ multiplex PCR, and TCRdb holds only the in-frame ones, with some missing. The data hold some 250,000 clones, with around 83% observed a single time. What was sequenced was peripheral blood. These receptors all stem from a woman in her fifties or sixties with active or convalescent COVID-19.

The CDR3 loop is CASSLALGRRNIQYF. CDR3 nucleotides: TGTGCCAGCAGCTTAGCGCTGGGGAGGAGGAACATTCAGTACTTC. J is TRBJ2-4 and V is TRBV7-2; tentative D call: TRBD2 (6 bases). CDR3 size: 15 residues. V was shortened by 0 bases and J by 7 bases, with 13 bases between the two germline ends. Per germline, CDR1 SGHTA and CDR2 FQGNSA.

This clone was observed a single time. The sample contains more than one DNA sequence encoding this CDR3. J is TRBJ1-2 and V is TRBV15; weak D call: TRBD1 (6 bases). The CDR3 consists of 14 residues. Trimming left V 0 bases short and J 4 bases short, with 9 bases between. CDR1 is LNHNV and CDR2 is YYDKDF in the germline V gene (reference sequence). The CDR3: CATSRDRGGYGYTF. For the CDR3, the DNA is TGTGCCACCAGCAGAGATCGAGGGGGCTATGGCTACACCTTC.

The V gene is TRBV5-5, the J gene TRBJ1-2, with 10 bases identical to TRBD1. V shed 4 bases, J shed 3 bases, and the junction held 9 bases outside the gene matches. Germline-derived CDR1 and CDR2 are SGHKS and YYEKEE (reference sequence). CDR3 size: 16 residues. The CDR3 region has the DNA TGTGCCAGCAGCCCCGAACCCGGGACAGGGGACTATGGCTACACCTTC. Its translation is CASSPEPGTGDYGYTF.

The gene calls are TRBV4-1 and TRBJ1-2; a possible D gene is TRBD1 (5 bases). Germline V lookup: CDR1 MGHRA, CDR2 YSYEKL. V was shortened by 0 bases and J by 2 bases, with 10 bases between the two germline ends. This CDR3 has 15 residues. CDR3 nucleotides: TGCGCCAGCAGCCAAGACGAGACAGTGAACTATGGCTACACCTTC. It codes for CASSQDETVNYGYTF.

This rearrangement joins TRBV25-1 to TRBJ1-3; no clear D gene. CDR1 and CDR2 (germline): MGHDK, SYGVNS. The CDR3 length is 14 residues. Trimming took off 3 bases at V and 4 bases at J, with 10 bases between the two ends. This CDR3 reads CASSELRGGNTIYF. CDR3 in DNA: TGTGCCAGCAGTGAGCTGCGAGGAGGAAACACCATATATTTT.

This sequence joins TRBV3-1 (or the pseudogene TRBV3-2) and TRBJ1-3; TRBD1 aligns across 8 bases. There are 15 residues in the CDR3. Unmatched junction bases numbered 7, after V lost 1 base and J lost 8 bases. Germline V gene sequence: CDR1 LGHDT, CDR2 YNNKEL (reference sequence). CDR3 loop: CASSQVDRELDTIYF. CDR3 DNA: TGTGCCAGCAGCCAAGTGGACAGGGAGTTGGACACCATATATTTT.

The CDR3 region has the DNA TGTGCCAGTAGTGTTCAGGGTTATCAGCCCCAGCATTTT. It encodes CASSVQGYQPQHF. J is TRBJ1-5 and V is TRBV19, with a possible D match to TRBD1 (5 bases). The V gene lost 5 bases and the J gene lost 5 bases, with 10 bases spanning the gap. The CDR3 totals 13 residues. Germline V gives CDR1 LNHDA, CDR2 SQIVND (reference sequence).

This clone was seen just once. V and J are TRBV18 and TRBJ2-1; maybe TRBD1 (6 bases). Germline assignment: CDR1 KGHSH and CDR2 LQKENI. V lost 6 bases to trimming and J lost 4 bases, with 19 bases between them. The CDR3 has 16 residues. The CDR3 sequence: CASSPNRQALYNEQFF. As DNA, the CDR3 is TGTGCCAGCTCGCCAAATAGACAGGCACTGTACAATGAGCAGTTCTTC.

V usage is TRBV19 and J usage is TRBJ1-2; 7 nucleotides match TRBD1. The V gene's germline CDR1 is LNHDA and CDR2 SQIVND (reference sequence). The V segment lost 11 bases and the J segment 8 bases; nucleotides outside the gene matches: 8. The length of the CDR3 is 11 residues. CDR3 in amino acids: CAYPQGDGYTF. For the CDR3, the DNA is TGTGCCTACCCCCAGGGGGACGGCTACACCTTC.

V and J are TRBV19 and TRBJ1-1, with a tentative D call TRBD1 (6 bases). V gave up 3 bases and J gave up 6 bases, with 20 bases separating them. The length of the CDR3 is 16 residues. Per the germline V gene, CDR1 is LNHDA and CDR2 is SQIVND (reference sequence). CDR3 coding DNA: TGTGCCAGTAGTATTCACCCACGACTCAGGGGCCCTGAAGCTTTCTTT. Amino acid sequence: CASSIHPRLRGPEAFF.

The rearrangement links TRBV18 to TRBJ1-6, with TRBD1 identical over 8 bases. Germline trimming cut 3 bases from V and 8 bases from J; bases unmatched to any gene: 3. The germline CDR1 and CDR2 sequences are KGHSH and LQKENI. The CDR3 sequence is 14 residues long. Here the CDR3 reads CASSPDRGDSPLHF. The CDR3, as DNA: TGTGCCAGCTCACCCGACAGGGGCGATTCACCCCTCCACTTT.

The CDR3 region has the DNA TGCGCCAGCACCTATTCGACAGGGACGAGCTCCTACGAGCAGTACTTC. This codes for CASTYSTGTSSYEQYF. The gene calls are TRBV5-1 and TRBJ2-7; 7 bases match TRBD1. In germline, CDR1 is SGHRS, CDR2 YFSETQ. The trim removed 6 bases at V and 0 bases at J, leaving 12 bases unmatched. This CDR3 contains 16 residues.

The chain carries TRBV20-1 and TRBJ1-5; no clear D gene. The CDR3 covers 11 residues. The germline gives CDR1 DFQATT, CDR2 SNEGSKA (reference sequence). V was trimmed by 5 bases and J by 7 bases, leaving 9 bases between them. For the CDR3, the DNA is TGCAGTGCTCCCCGTGTCCAGCCCCAGCATTTT. Amino acids: CSAPRVQPQHF.

The genes are TRBV10-3 and TRBJ1-1, with D maybe TRBD1 (5 bases). The CDR3 runs to 15 residues. Germline loops: CDR1 ENHRY, CDR2 SYGVKD. Trimming took 0 bases from V and 5 from J, leaving 13 bases between them. The CDR3 region is CAISESRGIGTEAFF. The CDR3 nucleotides read TGTGCCATCAGTGAGTCGCGGGGGATTGGGACTGAAGCTTTCTTT.

There are a few counts of this clone. J is TRBJ1-5 and V is TRBV21-1. TRBV21-1 is an annotated pseudogene. The CDR3 loop spans 14 amino acids. This CDR3 is CATTSYYSNQPQHF. Here the CDR3 DNA reads TGTGCCACCACGAGCTATTATAGCAATCAGCCCCAGCATTTT.

The V and J genes are TRBV7-2 and TRBJ1-1; a weak D match, TRBD1 (6 bases). Trimming stripped 4 bases from V and 7 bases from J, with 10 bases between. The CDR3 is 12 amino acids. CDR1 and CDR2 from the germline V gene are SGHTA and FQGNSA. Written as DNA, the CDR3 is TGTGCCAGCAGCTCCAGGGGCCTTGAAGCTTTCTTT. Its translation: CASSSRGLEAFF.

CDR3 in amino acids: CASSLGASLNTGELFF. Written as DNA, the CDR3 is TGTGCCAGCAGCTTAGGGGCTAGCCTGAACACCGGGGAGCTGTTTTTT. The rearrangement joins TRBV7-2 to TRBJ2-2; D is possibly TRBD2 (5 bases). The CDR3 loop spans 16 amino acids. Germline values: CDR1 SGHTA, CDR2 FQGNSA. The V end was cut by 1 base, the J end by 1 base, with 10 bases between.

This clone was found a few times. The chain combines TRBV6-2 or TRBV6-3 with TRBJ1-1; 8 bases are a match to TRBD1. The CDR3 is made up of 14 amino acids. The germline gives CDR1 MNHEY, CDR2 SVGEGT. With V trimmed by 2 bases and J by 5 bases, 4 bases remained unmatched. In DNA, the CDR3 is TGTGCCAGCAGTTACCAGGGGGCGTTGACTGAAGCTTTCTTT. This sequence encodes CASSYQGALTEAFF.

The V and J genes are TRBV3-1 (or the pseudogene TRBV3-2) and TRBJ2-3; perhaps TRBD2 as D (5 bases). Germline-derived CDR1 and CDR2 are LGHDT and YNNKEL (reference sequence). Trimming cost V 0 bases and J 2 bases, with 12 bases left between them. The CDR3 totals 16 residues. The CDR3, as DNA: TGTGCCAGCAGCCAAGAGCTAGCAAGGGTCACAGATACGCAGTATTTT. Translation gives CASSQELARVTDTQYF.

The V and J genes are TRBV15 and TRBJ1-2; D possibly corresponds to TRBD1 (5 bases). The germline CDR1 and CDR2 sequences are LNHNV and YYDKDF (reference sequence). The CDR3 has 15 amino acids. Trimming left V 1 base short and J 0 bases short, with 9 bases between. Written as DNA, the CDR3 is TGTGCCACCAGCAGAGCCCGGGGGTCTAACTATGGCTACACCTTC. Translated: CATSRARGSNYGYTF. The complete variable domain, with remaining parts taken from reference TRBV15 and TRBJ1-2, reads DAMVIQNPRYQVTQFGKPVTLSCSQTLNHNVMYWYQQKSSQAPKLLFHYYDKDFNNEADTPDNFQSRRPNTSFCFLDIRSPGLGDTAMYLCATSRARGSNYGYTFGSGTRLTVV.

The chain couples TRBV2 to TRBJ1-6; no clear D gene. V lost 4 bases, J lost 7 bases, and 17 bases lay in between. CDR1 SNHLY and CDR2 FYNNEI come from the germline V gene. CDR3 size: 16 residues. The CDR3 region is CASSVSGSYTNSPLHF. The DNA of the CDR3 is TGTGCCAGCAGTGTTTCAGGATCGTACACAAATTCACCCCTCCACTTT.

This clone was seen once. This chain joins TRBV10-3 and TRBJ2-5; the D gene is possibly TRBD2 (7 bases). The germline CDR1 and CDR2 sequences are ENHRY and SYGVKD. Trimming left V 2 bases short and J 2 bases short, with 12 bases between. This CDR3 is built from 15 residues. The CDR3 is CAISEAGARQETQYF. The CDR3 region has the DNA TGTGCCATCAGTGAGGCGGGGGCGCGTCAAGAGACCCAGTACTTC.

The chain recombines TRBV28 with TRBJ1-1, with D perhaps TRBD1 (5 bases). The length of the CDR3 is 12 residues. V was clipped by 3 bases and J by 8 bases, with 10 bases between them. Germline CDR1 MDHEN, CDR2 SYDVKM. The CDR3 DNA sequence: TGTGCCAGCAGTTTGGGGGAGGGGGAAGCTTTCTTT. Translating it yields CASSLGEGEAFF. Filled out from reference TRBV28 and TRBJ1-1, the complete variable domain reads DVKVTQSSRYLVKRTGEKVFLECVQDMDHENMFWYRQDPGLGLRLIYFSYDVKMKEKGDIPEGYSVSREKKERFSLILESASTNQTSMYLCASSLGEGEAFFGQGTRLTVV.

The J gene is TRBJ2-3, the V gene TRBV12-2; TRBD2 is taken as the D call from the table, unchecked against the DNA. TRBV12-2 is labeled a pseudogene. This CDR3 is 15 amino acids long. CDR3 nucleotide sequence: TGTGCAAGTCCTGGGGGGGGGACTAGTACAGATACGCAGTATTTT. Amino acids: CASPGGGTSTDTQYF.

This clone was picked up one time. The chain couples TRBV7-2 to TRBJ1-1; no definite D call. The germline V gene encodes CDR1 SGHTA and CDR2 FQGNSA. The CDR3 contains 14 residues. V was pared by 3 bases and J by 1 base, with 9 bases between. The CDR3 DNA reads as TGTGCCAGCAGCTTTCTTCCAGGGAACACTGAAGCTTTCTTT. Protein sequence: CASSFLPGNTEAFF.

This chain joins TRBV7-2 and TRBJ2-5; D not certain. V lost 1 base, J lost 5 bases, and 11 bases lay in between. Germline CDR1 and CDR2: SGHTA and FQGNSA. The CDR3 consists of 14 residues. The CDR3 nucleotides are TGTGCCAGCAGCTTAGTTAGTGAGTATGAGACCCAGTACTTC. This encodes CASSLVSEYETQYF.

This sequence joins TRBV6-5 and TRBJ1-3; tentatively, D is TRBD1 (5 bases). This CDR3 comprises 15 residues. V shed 7 bases and J shed 0 bases, with 13 bases lying between them. CDR1 is MNHEY and CDR2 is SVGAGI in the germline V gene. The CDR3 DNA reads TGTGCCAGCATCGCCCTGACAGCCTCTGGAAACACCATATATTTT. It encodes CASIALTASGNTIYF.

The chain links TRBV15 to TRBJ2-7; 7 positions match TRBD1. Germline V gene data show CDR1 as LNHNV and CDR2 as YYDKDF (reference sequence). The CDR3 loop spans 15 amino acids. J gave up 3 bases and V 0 bases, and 5 bases lay outside the gene matches. The CDR3, as DNA: TGTGCCACCAGCAGAGATGTAAGACAGGGCTACGAGCAGTACTTC. It is translated as CATSRDVRQGYEQYF.

This rearrangement joins TRBV29-1 to TRBJ1-2; D unresolved. Trimming cost V 5 bases and J 0 bases, with 4 bases left between them. In germline, CDR1 is SQVTM, CDR2 ANQGSEA. The CDR3 covers 11 residues. CDR3 amino acids: CSVISNYGYTF. The CDR3 nucleotides are TGCAGCGTTATATCTAACTATGGCTACACCTTC.

This sequence joins TRBV7-6 and TRBJ1-2; tentative D call: TRBD1 (6 bases). The ends were cut back, 5 bases at V and 6 bases at J, with 22 bases in the middle. Germline V gene lookup returns CDR1 SGHVS and CDR2 FNYEAQ. The CDR3 consists of 16 residues. The CDR3 DNA is TGTGCCAGCAGCGCCGGTTTAACAGGGCCGTTAAATGGCTACACCTTC. It yields the protein CASSAGLTGPLNGYTF.